This T cell receptor (beta chain) was documented in a study of identical twins. General study points: Weaker excess sharing between twins was seen in beta out-of-frame sequences. Monozygotic twin pairs showed more out-of-frame TCR alpha sharing than models estimated.

The V end was cut by 0 bases, the J end by 2 bases, with 8 bases between. The CDR3 is made up of 13 amino acids. Germline CDR1 and CDR2: GTSNPN and SVGIG (reference sequence). A word on this clonotype: Antigen unknown.

TCRdb used MiXCR to reprocess the 5' RACE reads, holding one entry per CDR3 protein. The sample has hundreds of thousands of distinct CDR3 sequences, more than 6.5% seen once; the top ten hold 0.85% to 1%. These sequences were also reported in another study, on yellow fever vaccine responses in identical twins. Turning to that study: Reported findings indicate that twins' vaccine T cell responses seemed partially convergent, partially personalized.

The sequence came from a woman between 18 and 30 years old in good health. The J gene is TRBJ2-7, the V gene TRBV30; a weak D match, TRBD1 (5 bases). The sample was PBMCs. The CDR3 DNA follows: TGTGCCTGGAGTGTGGGGCGACCCTACGAGCAGTACTTC. Its protein is CAWSVGRPYEQYF.